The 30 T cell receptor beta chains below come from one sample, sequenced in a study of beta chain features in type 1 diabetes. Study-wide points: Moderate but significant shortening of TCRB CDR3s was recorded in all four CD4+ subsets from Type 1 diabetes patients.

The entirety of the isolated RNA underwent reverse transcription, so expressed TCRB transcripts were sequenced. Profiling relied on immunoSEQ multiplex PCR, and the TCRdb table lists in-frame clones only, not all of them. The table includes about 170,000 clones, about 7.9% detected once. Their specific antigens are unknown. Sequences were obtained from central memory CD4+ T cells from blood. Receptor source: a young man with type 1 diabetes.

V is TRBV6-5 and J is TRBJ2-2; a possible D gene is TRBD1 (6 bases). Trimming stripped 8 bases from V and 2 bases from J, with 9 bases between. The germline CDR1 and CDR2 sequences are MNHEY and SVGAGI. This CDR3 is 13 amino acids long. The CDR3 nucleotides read TGTGCCAGCTTGGACAGCAACACCGGGGAGCTGTTTTTT. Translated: CASLDSNTGELFF.

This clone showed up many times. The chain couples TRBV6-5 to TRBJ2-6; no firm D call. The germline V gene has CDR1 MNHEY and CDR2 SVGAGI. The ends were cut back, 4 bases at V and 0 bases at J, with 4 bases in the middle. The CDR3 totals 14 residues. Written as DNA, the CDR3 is TGTGCCAGCAGTTTCGGCTCTGGGGCCAACGTCCTGACTTTC. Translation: CASSFGSGANVLTF.

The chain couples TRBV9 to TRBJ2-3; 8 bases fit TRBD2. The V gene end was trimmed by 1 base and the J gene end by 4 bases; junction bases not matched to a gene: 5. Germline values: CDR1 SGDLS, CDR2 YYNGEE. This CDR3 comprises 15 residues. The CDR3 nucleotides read TGTGCCAGCAGCGTACGCGGGGGGCTCTCAGATACGCAGTATTTT. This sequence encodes CASSVRGGLSDTQYF.

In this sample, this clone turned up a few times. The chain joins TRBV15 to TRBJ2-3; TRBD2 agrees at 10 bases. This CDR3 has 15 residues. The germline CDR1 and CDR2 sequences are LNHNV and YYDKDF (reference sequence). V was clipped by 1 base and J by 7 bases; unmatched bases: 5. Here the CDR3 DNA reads TGTGCCACCAGCAGAGCGGGTAGCGGGAGGCATACGCAGTATTTT. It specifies CATSRAGSGRHTQYF.

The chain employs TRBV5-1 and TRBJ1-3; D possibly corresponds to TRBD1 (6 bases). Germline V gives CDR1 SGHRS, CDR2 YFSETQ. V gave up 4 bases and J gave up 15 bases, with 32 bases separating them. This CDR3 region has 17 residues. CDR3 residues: CASSPSVGRAGARSEYF. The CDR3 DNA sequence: TGCGCCAGCAGCCCAAGCGTGGGCCGTGCGGGGGCGCGATCGGAATATTTT.

The CDR3 loop reads CASRLAGGSEQYF. CDR3 coding DNA: TGTGCCAGCAGACTAGCGGGAGGGAGCGAGCAGTACTTC. J is TRBJ2-7 and V is TRBV7-9; 13 bases agree with TRBD2. The CDR3 covers 13 residues. V dropped 6 bases and J dropped 6; count of bases not matched to a gene: 2. Germline CDR1 SEHNR, CDR2 FQNEAQ (reference sequence).

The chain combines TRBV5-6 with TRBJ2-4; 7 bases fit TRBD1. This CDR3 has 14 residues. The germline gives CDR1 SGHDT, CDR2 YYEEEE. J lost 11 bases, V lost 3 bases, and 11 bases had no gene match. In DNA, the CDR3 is TGTGCCAGCAGCTCAACAGGGACAGACCTCTTTCAGTACTTC. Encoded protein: CASSSTGTDLFQYF. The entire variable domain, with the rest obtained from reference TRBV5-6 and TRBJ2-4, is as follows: DAGVTQSPTHLIKTRGQQVTLRCSPKSGHDTVSWYQQALGQGPQFIFQYYEEEERQRGNFPDRFSGHQFPNYSSELNVNALLLGDSALYLCASSSTGTDLFQYFGAGTRLSVL.

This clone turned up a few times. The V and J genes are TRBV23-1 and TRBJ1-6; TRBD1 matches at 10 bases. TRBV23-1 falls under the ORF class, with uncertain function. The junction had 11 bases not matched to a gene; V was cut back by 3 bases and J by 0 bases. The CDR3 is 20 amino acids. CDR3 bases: TGCGCCAGCAGTCATCGCTCGACAGGGGGCCGAAGCTCCTATAATTCACCCCTCCACTTT. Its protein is CASSHRSTGGRSSYNSPLHF.

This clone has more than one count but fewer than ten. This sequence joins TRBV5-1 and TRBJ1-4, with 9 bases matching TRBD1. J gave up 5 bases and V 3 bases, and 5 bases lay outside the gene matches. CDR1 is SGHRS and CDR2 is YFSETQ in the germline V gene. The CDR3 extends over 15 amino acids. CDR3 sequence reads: CASSSVQGANEKLFF. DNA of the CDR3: TGCGCCAGCAGCTCCGTACAGGGGGCGAATGAAAAACTGTTTTTT.

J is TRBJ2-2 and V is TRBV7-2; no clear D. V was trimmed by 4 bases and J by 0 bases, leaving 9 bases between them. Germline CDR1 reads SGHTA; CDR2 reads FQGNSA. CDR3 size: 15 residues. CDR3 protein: CASSSPTANTGELFF. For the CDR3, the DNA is TGTGCCAGCAGCTCCCCTACCGCGAACACCGGGGAGCTGTTTTTT.

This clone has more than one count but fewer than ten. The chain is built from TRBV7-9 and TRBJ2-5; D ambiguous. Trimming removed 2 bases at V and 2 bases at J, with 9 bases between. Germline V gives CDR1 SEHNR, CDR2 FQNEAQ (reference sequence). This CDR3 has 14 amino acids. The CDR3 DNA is TGTGCCAGCAGCTTACCAGGTGCGCAAGAGACCCAGTACTTC. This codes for CASSLPGAQETQYF.

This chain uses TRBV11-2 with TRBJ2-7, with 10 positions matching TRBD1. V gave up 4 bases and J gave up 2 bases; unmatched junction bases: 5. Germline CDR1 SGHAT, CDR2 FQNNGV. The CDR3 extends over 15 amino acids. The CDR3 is CASSYPDRGTYEQYF. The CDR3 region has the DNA TGTGCCAGCAGCTACCCGGACAGGGGGACCTACGAGCAGTACTTC.

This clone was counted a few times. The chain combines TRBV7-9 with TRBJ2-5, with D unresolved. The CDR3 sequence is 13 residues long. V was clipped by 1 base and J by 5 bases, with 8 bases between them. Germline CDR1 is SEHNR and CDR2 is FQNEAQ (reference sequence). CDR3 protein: CASSLGHTETQYF. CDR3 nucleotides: TGTGCCAGCAGCTTAGGGCATACGGAGACCCAGTACTTC.

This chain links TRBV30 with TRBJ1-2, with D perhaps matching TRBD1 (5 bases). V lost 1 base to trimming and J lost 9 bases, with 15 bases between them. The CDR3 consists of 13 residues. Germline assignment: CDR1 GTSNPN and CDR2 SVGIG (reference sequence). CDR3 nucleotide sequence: TGTGCCTGGAGTGCACAAGGAGGGACGAGCTACACCTTC. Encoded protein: CAWSAQGGTSYTF.

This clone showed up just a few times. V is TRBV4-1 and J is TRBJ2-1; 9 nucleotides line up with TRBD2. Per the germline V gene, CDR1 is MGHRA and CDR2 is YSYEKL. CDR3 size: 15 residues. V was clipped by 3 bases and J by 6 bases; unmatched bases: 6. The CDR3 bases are TGCGCCAGCAGCCAGGCTAGCGGGATTCCCAATGAGCAGTTCTTC. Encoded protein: CASSQASGIPNEQFF.

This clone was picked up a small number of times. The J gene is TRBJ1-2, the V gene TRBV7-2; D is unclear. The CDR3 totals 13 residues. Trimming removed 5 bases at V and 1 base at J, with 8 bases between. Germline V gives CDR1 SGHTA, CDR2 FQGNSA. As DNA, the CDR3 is TGTGCCAGCAGCCAGGAATGTAACTATGGCTACACCTTC. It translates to CASSQECNYGYTF.

CDR3 in amino acids: CASSPDRGVGNEQFF. CDR3 DNA sequence: TGTGCCAGCAGCCCCGACAGGGGAGTGGGGAATGAGCAGTTCTTC. V gene TRBV11-3 combines with J gene TRBJ2-1; 8 positions match TRBD1. V shed 5 bases and J 7 bases; nucleotides not matched to a gene: 10. The CDR3 is made up of 15 amino acids. Germline CDR1 SGHNT, CDR2 YENEEA.

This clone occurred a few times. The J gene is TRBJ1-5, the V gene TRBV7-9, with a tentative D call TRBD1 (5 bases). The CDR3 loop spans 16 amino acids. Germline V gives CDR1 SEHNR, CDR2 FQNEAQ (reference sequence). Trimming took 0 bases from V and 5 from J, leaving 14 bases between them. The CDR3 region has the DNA TGTGCCAGCAGCTTAGCGCTGGGGATCAGGGATCAGCCCCAGCATTTT. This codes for CASSLALGIRDQPQHF.

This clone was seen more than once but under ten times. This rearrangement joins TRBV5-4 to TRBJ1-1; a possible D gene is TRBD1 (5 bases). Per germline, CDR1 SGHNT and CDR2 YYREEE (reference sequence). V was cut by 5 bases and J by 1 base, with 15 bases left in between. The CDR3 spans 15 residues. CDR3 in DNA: TGTGCCAGCAGACGAACGGGACTGAGGAACACTGAAGCTTTCTTT. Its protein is CASRRTGLRNTEAFF. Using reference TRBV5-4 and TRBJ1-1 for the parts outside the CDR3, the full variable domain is ETGVTQSPTHLIKTRGQQVTLRCSSQSGHNTVSWYQQALGQGPQFIFQYYREEENGRGNFPPRFSGLQFPNYSSELNVNALELDDSALYLCASRRTGLRNTEAFFGQGTRLTVV.

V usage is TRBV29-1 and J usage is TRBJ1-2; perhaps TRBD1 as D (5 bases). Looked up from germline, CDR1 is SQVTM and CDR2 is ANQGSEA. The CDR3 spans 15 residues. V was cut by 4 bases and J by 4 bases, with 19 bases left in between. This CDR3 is CSVVLSGQGGYGYTF. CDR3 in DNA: TGCAGCGTTGTTCTATCCGGGCAGGGCGGCTATGGCTACACCTTC.

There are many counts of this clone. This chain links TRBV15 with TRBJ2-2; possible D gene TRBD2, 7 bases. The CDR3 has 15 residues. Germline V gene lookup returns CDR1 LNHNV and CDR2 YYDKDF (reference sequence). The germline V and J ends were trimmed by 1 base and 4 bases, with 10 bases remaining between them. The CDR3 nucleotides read TGTGCCACCAGCAGAGGAGGGGGGGCCACCGGGGAGCTGTTTTTT. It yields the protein CATSRGGGATGELFF.

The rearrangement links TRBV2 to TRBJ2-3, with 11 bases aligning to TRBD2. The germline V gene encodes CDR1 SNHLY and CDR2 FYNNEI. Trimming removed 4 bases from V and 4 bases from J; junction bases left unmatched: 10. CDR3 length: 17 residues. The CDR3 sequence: CASSVIAGGPASDTQYF. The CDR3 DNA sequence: TGTGCCAGCAGTGTAATAGCGGGGGGGCCAGCATCAGATACGCAGTATTTT.

The CDR3 region is CASSQGTQGGAGTEAFF. DNA for the CDR3: TGCGCCAGCAGCCAAGGGACTCAAGGGGGCGCGGGGACTGAAGCTTTCTTT. The V call is TRBV4-3, the J call TRBJ1-1; 7 positions agree with TRBD1. The CDR3 covers 17 residues. CDR1 LGHNA and CDR2 YSLEER come from the germline V gene. With 1 base clipped from V and 5 bases from J, the junction kept 13 bases outside the gene matches.

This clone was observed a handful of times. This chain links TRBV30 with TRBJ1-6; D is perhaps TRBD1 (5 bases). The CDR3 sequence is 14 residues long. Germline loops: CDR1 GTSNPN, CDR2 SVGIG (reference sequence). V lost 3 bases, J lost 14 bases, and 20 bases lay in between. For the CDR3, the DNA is TGTGCCTGGAGATTGGACACGTCAAACCCGGCCCTCCACTTT. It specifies CAWRLDTSNPALHF.

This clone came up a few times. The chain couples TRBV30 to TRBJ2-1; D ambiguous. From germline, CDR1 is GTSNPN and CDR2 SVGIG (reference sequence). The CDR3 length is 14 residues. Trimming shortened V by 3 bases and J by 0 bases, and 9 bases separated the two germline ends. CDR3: CAWSYANSYNEQFF. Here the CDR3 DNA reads TGTGCCTGGAGCTACGCAAACTCCTACAATGAGCAGTTCTTC.

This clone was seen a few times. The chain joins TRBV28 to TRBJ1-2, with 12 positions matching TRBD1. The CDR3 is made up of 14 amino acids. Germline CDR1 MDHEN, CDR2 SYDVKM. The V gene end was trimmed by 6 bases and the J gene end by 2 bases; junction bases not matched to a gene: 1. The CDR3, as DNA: TGTGCCAGCAGGGGGACAGGGGGCAACTATGGCTACACCTTC. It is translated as CASRGTGGNYGYTF.

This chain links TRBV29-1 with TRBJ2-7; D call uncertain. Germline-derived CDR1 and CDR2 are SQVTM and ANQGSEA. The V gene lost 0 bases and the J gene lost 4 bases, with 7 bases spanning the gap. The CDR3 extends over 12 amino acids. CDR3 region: CSVEDSPYEQYF. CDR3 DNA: TGCAGCGTTGAAGATTCCCCGTACGAGCAGTACTTC.

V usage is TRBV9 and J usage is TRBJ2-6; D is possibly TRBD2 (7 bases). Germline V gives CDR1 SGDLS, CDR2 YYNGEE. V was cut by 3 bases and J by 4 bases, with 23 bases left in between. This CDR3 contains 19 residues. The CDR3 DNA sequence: TGTGCCAGCAGCGGAGGGGGGGGGACACCCGGGGCCGGGGCCAACGTCCTGACTTTC. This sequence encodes CASSGGGGTPGAGANVLTF.

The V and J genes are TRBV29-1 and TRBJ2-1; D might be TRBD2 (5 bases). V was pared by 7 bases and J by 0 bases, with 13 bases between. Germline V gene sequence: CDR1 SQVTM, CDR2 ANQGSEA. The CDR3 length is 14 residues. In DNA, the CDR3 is TGCAGCGCTGCGGGTCGGGGCTCCTACAATGAGCAGTTCTTC. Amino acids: CSAAGRGSYNEQFF.

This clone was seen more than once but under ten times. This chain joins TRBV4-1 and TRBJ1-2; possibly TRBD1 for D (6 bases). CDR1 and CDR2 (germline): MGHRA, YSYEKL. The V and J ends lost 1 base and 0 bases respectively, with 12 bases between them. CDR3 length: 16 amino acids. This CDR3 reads CASSQGWTATNYGYTF. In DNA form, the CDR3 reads TGCGCCAGCAGCCAAGGGTGGACAGCAACTAACTATGGCTACACCTTC.